The entry that follows covers one T cell receptor (beta chain) sequence. Profiled with immunoSEQ multiplex PCR; TCRdb holds only in-frame clones, not every one. The sample lists about 100,000 clones, roughly 84% occurring once. The CDR3 is 13 amino acids. After removal of 3 bases from V and 9 bases from J, the junction contained 5 bases not matched to a gene. The germline V gene has CDR1 MGHRA and CDR2 YSYEKL. The sample is drawn from a study of PD-L1 blockade in urothelial cancer. Study-level information: From about 2014, patients received atezolizumab, given as 1,200 mg intravenously every 3 weeks. Once treatment had started, blood was analyzed at 3 weeks (second dose) and again at 6 weeks. Bladder-origin urothelial cancer in males described about 90% of the 29 patients.

Pretreatment sampling and on-treatment sampling together yielded between 1 and 8 samples for each patient. The chain is built from TRBV4-1 and TRBJ2-1; TRBD2 matches at 7 bases. The TCR was taken from a man in his fifties or sixties with urothelial cancer. Sequences were derived from PBMCs, sampled around atezolizumab (anti-PD-L1) treatment. The CDR3 loop reads CASSHAGVGEQFF. Here the CDR3 DNA reads TGCGCCAGCAGCCATGCGGGAGTGGGTGAGCAGTTCTTC.